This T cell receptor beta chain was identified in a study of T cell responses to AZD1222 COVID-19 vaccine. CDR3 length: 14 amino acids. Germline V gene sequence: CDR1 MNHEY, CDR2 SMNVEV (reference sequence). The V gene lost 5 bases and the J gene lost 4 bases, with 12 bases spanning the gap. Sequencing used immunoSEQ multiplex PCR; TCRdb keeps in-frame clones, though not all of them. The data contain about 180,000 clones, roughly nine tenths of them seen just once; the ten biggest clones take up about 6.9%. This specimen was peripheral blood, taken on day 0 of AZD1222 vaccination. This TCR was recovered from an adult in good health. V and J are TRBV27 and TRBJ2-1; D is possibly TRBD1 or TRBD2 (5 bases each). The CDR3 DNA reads TGTGCCAGCAGTCTAACCGGGGCGTACAATGAGCAGTTCTTC. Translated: CASSLTGAYNEQFF.